This paragraph covers one TCR beta chain sequence. What it binds is not known. This sample is part of a study of vaccination and CD4 T cells after COVID-19. Study overall: Mild disease affected roughly 10 convalescent patients and severe disease one, all SARS-CoV-2 positive by nasal swab PCR. Cultures acting as controls obtained a CEFX pool, an HIV-1 Nef pool, or no peptide. The authors used overlapping spike peptides from SARS-CoV-2, HCoV-NL63, HCoV-OC43 and HCoV-229E to stimulate cells.

Cultured CD4+ T-cell DNA underwent Oncomine TCR Beta short-read sequencing. TCRdb recomputed calls from the PCR reads with MiXCR, one row per CDR3 protein. The sample carries approximately 11,000 distinct CDR3 sequences, 64% recorded once. V lost 6 bases, J lost 4 bases, and 24 bases lay in between. Germline CDR1 and CDR2: DFQATT and SNEGSKA (reference sequence). CDR3 length: 16 amino acids. The treatment is: approximately 9-day PBMC culture with coronavirus spike peptide pools or control peptides (ViraFEST assay). ViraFEST used peptide pools to expand antigen-specific T cells and subsequently sequenced their TCRs.

The sample was CD4+ T cells from blood, cultured in vitro. This rearrangement joins TRBV20-1 to TRBJ1-1; D might be TRBD1 (5 bases). This sequence was found in a human donor who had recovered from COVID-19. The CDR3 nucleotides are TGCAGTGCCAACATCCGGGACCCCAAGGAGGGCACTGAAGCTTTCTTT. It translates to CSANIRDPKEGTEAFF.